Each of the 13 T cell receptor beta chains below was sequenced from the same sample in a study of vaccination and CD4 T cells after COVID-19. As for treatment: approximately nine-day PBMC culture with coronavirus spike peptide pools or control peptides (ViraFEST assay). CD4+ T-cell collection from the unexposed donor predated the COVID-19 pandemic (2011-2018). Antigens for these TCRs are unknown. Cultured CD4+ T-cell DNA underwent Oncomine TCR Beta short-read sequencing. Using the QIAamp micro DNA kit, genomic DNA was extracted from the CD4+ T cells that had been cultured. In TCRdb, the PCR reads were re-called with MiXCR into one record per CDR3 protein. The sample includes thousands of distinct CDR3 sequences, more than 25% of them seen just once. Sequenced material: CD4+ T cells from blood, cultured in vitro. These TCRs come from a human donor in good health.

This clonotype appeared once. At one of its ends the junction is not consistent with the germline gene, which may arise from a read error. The gene calls are TRBV6-1 and TRBJ1-1; a weak D match, TRBD1 (6 bases). The CDR3 is 15 amino acids. Germline CDR1 is MNHNS and CDR2 is SASEGT. The CDR3 region has the DNA TGTGTCAGCAGTATGCCCACGTCGGGGGGCCCTGAAGCTTTCTTT. It yields the protein CVSSMPTSGGPEAFF.

This clonotype was counted only a few times. The chain employs TRBV28 and TRBJ1-5; the match to TRBD1 covers 8 bases. There are 17 residues in the CDR3. Germline trimming cut 3 bases from V and 4 bases from J; bases unmatched to any gene: 11. Per germline, CDR1 MDHEN and CDR2 SYDVKM. CDR3 region: CASSLLTTTGGNQPQHF. The CDR3, as DNA: TGTGCCAGCAGTTTGTTAACTACAACAGGGGGAAATCAGCCCCAGCATTTT.

This clonotype is judged medium-sized. The gene calls are TRBV7-8 and TRBJ2-3; D is undetermined. The CDR3 extends over 13 amino acids. Germline V gives CDR1 SGHVS, CDR2 FQNEAQ. V was shortened by 5 bases and J by 6 bases, with 12 bases between the two germline ends. DNA for the CDR3: TGTGCCAGCAGCCCCCCCCGCGCGGATACGCAGTATTTT. Translating gives CASSPPRADTQYF.

The chain carries TRBV7-2 and TRBJ1-2, with TRBD1 identical over 8 bases. Germline V gene data show CDR1 as SGHTA and CDR2 as FQGNSA. CDR3 length equals 12 residues. Trimming took 5 bases from V and 6 from J; bases not matched to a gene: 2. The CDR3: CASSLDRDGYTF. Here the CDR3 DNA reads TGTGCCAGCAGCCTGGACAGGGATGGCTACACCTTC. The variable domain in full, with the rest retrieved from reference TRBV7-2 and TRBJ1-2, is GAGVSQSPSNKVTEKGKDVELRCDPISGHTALYWYRQSLGQGLEFLIYFQGNSAPDKSGLPSDRFSAERTGGSVSTLTIQRTQQEDSAVYLCASSLDRDGYTFGSGTRLTVV.

In this sample, this clonotype turned up a few times. The genes are TRBV6-1 and TRBJ2-1; 10 bases fit TRBD2. Germline CDR1 reads MNHNS; CDR2 reads SASEGT. V dropped 2 bases and J dropped 2; count of bases not matched to a gene: 0. The CDR3 covers 15 residues. The CDR3 here is CASSELAGAYNEQFF. CDR3 in DNA: TGTGCCAGCAGTGAACTAGCGGGAGCCTACAATGAGCAGTTCTTC.

The CDR3 nucleotides are TGTGCCAGCTCACCCGGGGGCTCCAATGAGCAGTTCTTC. The encoded protein is CASSPGGSNEQFF. The J gene is TRBJ2-1, the V gene TRBV18; possibly TRBD1 or TRBD2 for D (6 bases each). The CDR3 consists of 13 residues. V lost 3 bases to trimming and J lost 6 bases, with 9 bases between them. The germline gives CDR1 KGHSH, CDR2 LQKENI.

The rearrangement joins TRBV19 to TRBJ2-1; 9 nucleotides align to TRBD2. J was trimmed by 7 bases and V by 4 bases; bases with no gene match: 8. Looked up from germline, CDR1 is LNHDA and CDR2 is SQIVND (reference sequence). The CDR3 is 15 residues long. The DNA of the CDR3 is TGTGCCAGTAGTAGGCCAGCGGGAGGATATAATGAGCAGTTCTTC. This encodes CASSRPAGGYNEQFF.

This clonotype was seen once. V is TRBV28 and J is TRBJ1-1; 7 bases line up with TRBD1. Germline CDR1 reads MDHEN; CDR2 reads SYDVKM. The CDR3 contains 14 residues. The V and J ends lost 6 bases and 5 bases, in that order; junction bases with no gene match: 9. CDR3 region: CASSPGTENTEAFF. CDR3 bases: TGTGCCAGCAGCCCCGGGACAGAAAATACTGAAGCTTTCTTT.

The chain employs TRBV14 and TRBJ2-7; D unresolved. Germline loops: CDR1 SGHDN, CDR2 FVKESK. The CDR3 has 16 residues. V shed 3 bases and J shed 1 base, with 16 bases lying between them. The CDR3 nucleotides read TGTGCCAGCAGCCACGATAAAGGAACCCCGTCCTACGAGCAGTACTTC. Its protein product is CASSHDKGTPSYEQYF.

J is TRBJ2-7 and V is TRBV19, with D perhaps given as TRBD1 or TRBD2 (5 bases each). Deletions cut 5 bases from V and 3 bases from J, with 14 bases between. The germline CDR1 and CDR2 sequences are LNHDA and SQIVND (reference sequence). There are 14 residues in the CDR3. The CDR3 here is CASSYRDGLYEQYF. The CDR3 coding sequence is TGTGCCAGTAGTTACCGGGACGGACTCTACGAGCAGTACTTC.

The J gene is TRBJ2-2, the V gene TRBV6-2 or TRBV6-3; 8 bases fit TRBD2. The CDR3 has 15 residues. V was pared by 6 bases and J by 0 bases, with 3 bases of the junction left unmatched. Germline values: CDR1 MNHEY, CDR2 SVGEGT. CDR3: CASRPGGTNTGELFF. CDR3 sequence (DNA): TGTGCCAGCAGACCGGGGGGGACGAACACCGGGGAGCTGTTTTTT.

This chain connects TRBV30 to TRBJ1-5; D is undetermined. Looked up from germline, CDR1 is GTSNPN and CDR2 is SVGIG (reference sequence). The CDR3 runs 13 residues. V dropped 1 base and J dropped 1 base, with 5 bases sitting between them. The CDR3 sequence: CAWSADSNQPQHF. The CDR3 nucleotides read TGTGCCTGGAGTGCTGACAGCAATCAGCCCCAGCATTTT.

This clonotype came up a few times. The rearrangement joins TRBV20-1 to TRBJ2-5; D is possibly TRBD2 (6 bases). The CDR3 consists of 14 residues. V lost 7 bases to trimming and J lost 1 base, with 16 bases between them. CDR1 DFQATT and CDR2 SNEGSKA come from the germline V gene (reference sequence). CDR3 sequence reads: CSGGRGGPQETQYF. The CDR3 bases are TGCAGTGGGGGTAGGGGAGGCCCCCAAGAGACCCAGTACTTC.